The 2 T cell receptor beta chains below were found in one sample sequenced in a study of CXCR3-negative and CXCR3-positive naive CD8 T cells. All TRB cDNA libraries came from 5' RACE performed with UMI labels. Each CDR3 protein gets one entry in TCRdb, which reprocessed the 5' RACE reads and gives no DNA. This table holds about 150,000 distinct CDR3 sequences. Their specific antigens are unknown. Study outcomes and limitations: More hydrophobic TRB CDR3s were found in CXCR3-positive naive cells than in CXCR3-negative naive cells.

The sample comprised naive CXCR3+ CD8+ T cells from blood. Subset denoted: CD45RO-CCR7+CD27+CD95- naive CD8+ T cells expressing CXCR3 (TNR3+). The receptors shown here come from a human donor in good health. Some clones in this sample may be carry-over from other donors' samples.

This chain links TRBV14 with TRBJ2-3; TCRdb indicates TRBD2, and absent DNA this call remains unverified. The CDR3 is made up of 15 amino acids. The germline gives CDR1 SGHDN, CDR2 FVKESK. CDR3 residues: CASSQDKRFTDTQYF.

The chain has TRBV7-9 and TRBJ2-3; TCRdb returns TRBD1, unconfirmable since there is no DNA. The length of the CDR3 is 15 residues. Germline V gene lookup returns CDR1 SEHNR and CDR2 FQNEAQ (reference sequence). The chain's CDR3 is CASSSNQGRTDTQYF.